Each of the 24 T cell receptor beta chains below was sequenced from the same sample in a study of graft-versus-host responses after intestinal transplantation. The data were produced by immunoSEQ multiplex PCR, yet TCRdb's version contains in-frame clones alone and is incomplete. Here the sample spans 35,000 to 45,000 clones, about 94% being singletons. This sample comprised PBMCs, obtained 16 days after intestinal transplant. All receptors derive from a human patient who received an intestinal transplant, so some T cells may come from the graft donor.

The J gene is TRBJ1-6, the V gene TRBV28; 7 positions match TRBD1. The CDR3 is 15 amino acids. After removal of 3 bases from V and 10 bases from J, the junction contained 9 bases not matched to a gene. The V gene's germline CDR1 is MDHEN and CDR2 SYDVKM. CDR3 in amino acids: CASSLGLDRDSPLHF. CDR3 bases: TGTGCCAGCAGTTTGGGGCTAGACAGGGACTCACCCCTCCACTTT.

The rearrangement joins TRBV6-5 to TRBJ2-1, with 10 bases matching TRBD2. Looked up from germline, CDR1 is MNHEY and CDR2 is SVGAGI. The CDR3 length is 15 residues. The junction had 9 bases not matched to a gene; V was cut back by 6 bases and J by 7 bases. Written as DNA, the CDR3 is TGTGCCAGCAGCCTTCTAGCGGGAGTGAATAATGAGCAGTTCTTC. It is translated as CASSLLAGVNNEQFF.

With respect to this clone: The sample carries other DNA sequences with the same CDR3. V usage is TRBV7-9 and J usage is TRBJ1-5; the D gene is possibly TRBD1 (5 bases). Trimming shortened V by 3 bases and J by 6 bases, and 6 bases separated the two germline ends. The CDR3 totals 12 residues. Germline lookup yields CDR1 SEHNR and CDR2 FQNEAQ (reference sequence). The CDR3 coding sequence is TGTGCCAGCAGCTTGGGGGGTCAGCCCCAGCATTTT. Protein product: CASSLGGQPQHF.

This chain uses TRBV7-9 with TRBJ2-5; D is possibly TRBD2 (5 bases). Trimming cost V 0 bases and J 0 bases, with 17 bases left between them. CDR1 is SEHNR and CDR2 is FQNEAQ in the germline V gene (reference sequence). The CDR3 extends over 18 amino acids. CDR3 sequence: CASSLAGVLGENQETQYF. CDR3 bases: TGTGCCAGCAGCTTAGCCGGGGTTTTAGGCGAAAACCAAGAGACCCAGTACTTC.

The J gene is TRBJ1-1, the V gene TRBV5-1; the D gene is possibly TRBD1 (6 bases). There are 14 residues in the CDR3. Per the germline V gene, CDR1 is SGHRS and CDR2 is YFSETQ. V shed 4 bases and J shed 1 base, with 11 bases lying between them. The CDR3: CASSLGGPNTEAFF. The CDR3 DNA follows: TGCGCCAGCAGCCTCGGGGGCCCGAACACTGAAGCTTTCTTT.

The chain employs TRBV6-6 and TRBJ1-1; 7 bases are shared with TRBD1. Trimming took 5 bases from V and 5 from J; bases not matched to a gene: 11. Looked up from germline, CDR1 is MNHNY and CDR2 is SVGAGI (reference sequence). The CDR3 loop spans 15 amino acids. CDR3 sequence: CASSPLTGRLTEAFF. In DNA form, the CDR3 reads TGTGCCAGCAGTCCTCTGACAGGGAGGTTAACTGAAGCTTTCTTT.

The rearrangement joins TRBV4-2 to TRBJ1-2; no clear D. CDR3 length: 17 amino acids. The ends were cut back, 2 bases at V and 4 bases at J, with 20 bases in the middle. Germline V gene sequence: CDR1 LGHNA, CDR2 YNFKEQ. CDR3 protein: CASSQPATLEISYGYTF. CDR3 nucleotides: TGTGCCAGCAGCCAACCAGCAACGTTGGAGATTTCCTATGGCTACACCTTC.

The chain joins TRBV27 to TRBJ2-7; D may correspond to TRBD1 or TRBD2 (5 bases each). The CDR3 runs 13 residues. Trimming left V 5 bases short and J 3 bases short, with 11 bases between. Per the germline V gene, CDR1 is MNHEY and CDR2 is SMNVEV (reference sequence). The CDR3 DNA reads as TGTGCCAGCAGTCTAAGGGACGGCTACGAGCAGTACTTC. Translation gives CASSLRDGYEQYF.

The chain has TRBV18 and TRBJ2-7, with a tentative D call TRBD1 (6 bases). V was shortened by 1 base and J by 6 bases, with 13 bases between the two germline ends. The CDR3 loop spans 14 amino acids. The V gene's germline CDR1 is KGHSH and CDR2 LQKENI. CDR3 protein: CASSPRGPGGEQYF. For the CDR3, the DNA is TGTGCCAGCTCACCACGGGGGCCGGGCGGCGAGCAGTACTTC.

The rearrangement links TRBV9 to TRBJ2-3, with TRBD2 matching 9 bases. The CDR3 extends over 16 amino acids. CDR1 is SGDLS and CDR2 is YYNGEE in the germline V gene. The ends lost 1 base at V and 0 bases at J; junction bases unmatched: 3. The CDR3 sequence: CASSVSLAGSTDTQYF. CDR3 bases: TGTGCCAGCAGCGTAAGCCTAGCGGGAAGCACAGATACGCAGTATTTT. Together with reference TRBV9 and TRBJ2-3, the CDR3 gives the full variable domain: DSGVTQTPKHLITATGQRVTLRCSPRSGDLSVYWYQQSLDQGLQFLIQYYNGEERAKGNILERFSAQQFPDLHSELNLSSLELGDSALYFCASSVSLAGSTDTQYFGPGTRLTVL.

The V and J genes are TRBV7-7 and TRBJ2-1; 7 bases are shared with TRBD2. Germline V gene sequence: CDR1 SSHAT, CDR2 FNYEAQ (reference sequence). With V trimmed by 1 base and J by 5 bases, 8 bases remained unmatched. The CDR3 runs 16 residues. CDR3 DNA: TGTGCCAGCAGCTTAGAACGGGCGGGAGCAAACAATGAGCAGTTCTTC. This gives the protein CASSLERAGANNEQFF.

The gene calls are TRBV7-8 and TRBJ1-5, with D maybe TRBD1 (5 bases). In germline, CDR1 is SGHVS, CDR2 FQNEAQ. V was clipped by 3 bases and J by 6 bases, with 15 bases between them. CDR3 length: 15 residues. The CDR3 protein is CASSFLGGDGQPQHF. The CDR3 DNA reads as TGTGCCAGCAGCTTTCTTGGGGGGGATGGTCAGCCCCAGCATTTT. Full variable domain (remainder filled in from reference TRBV7-8 and TRBJ1-5): GAGVSQSPRYKVAKRGQDVALRCDPISGHVSLFWYQQALGQGPEFLTYFQNEAQLDKSGLPSDRFFAERPEGSVSTLKIQRTQQEDSAVYLCASSFLGGDGQPQHFGDGTRLSIL.

This CDR3 reads CASSRTGGTGELFF. The CDR3 DNA reads TGCGCCAGCAGCCGGACAGGGGGCACCGGGGAGCTGTTTTTT. The rearrangement uses TRBV4-3 and TRBJ2-2, with 10 positions matching TRBD1. Germline trimming cut 4 bases from V and 4 bases from J; bases unmatched to any gene: 0. The CDR3 is 14 amino acids. The germline CDR1 and CDR2 sequences are LGHNA and YSLEER.

The chain couples TRBV18 to TRBJ2-2; D remains unclear. V was cut by 2 bases and J by 0 bases, with 4 bases left in between. This CDR3 comprises 14 residues. CDR1 is KGHSH and CDR2 is LQKENI in the germline V gene. The chain's CDR3 is CASSPGSNTGELFF. CDR3 coding DNA: TGTGCCAGCTCACCAGGGTCGAACACCGGGGAGCTGTTTTTT.

This rearrangement joins TRBV7-6 to TRBJ2-1; 7 bases are a match to TRBD2. The CDR3 runs 16 residues. The V gene's germline CDR1 is SGHVS and CDR2 FNYEAQ. Unmatched junction bases numbered 7, after V lost 4 bases and J lost 1 base. DNA for the CDR3: TGTGCCAGCAGCTACAGCATTAGCGGGTCCTACAATGAGCAGTTCTTC. Translated: CASSYSISGSYNEQFF.

This clone has only one observation. This chain connects TRBV5-1 to TRBJ2-3; D gene uncertain. The V gene's germline CDR1 is SGHRS and CDR2 YFSETQ. The CDR3 runs 13 residues. Trimming cost V 2 bases and J 2 bases, with 6 bases left between them. CDR3 in DNA: TGCGCCAGCAGCTTACTTTTCACAGATACGCAGTATTTT. The encoded protein is CASSLLFTDTQYF.

The V gene is TRBV2, the J gene TRBJ2-1; D uncertain. The V end was cut by 1 base, the J end by 0 bases, with 7 bases between. Germline assignment: CDR1 SNHLY and CDR2 FYNNEI. This CDR3 contains 15 residues. The CDR3 region is CASSEVSSSYNEQFF. CDR3 sequence (DNA): TGTGCCAGCAGTGAAGTCAGCAGCTCCTACAATGAGCAGTTCTTC.

V usage is TRBV4-1 and J usage is TRBJ2-5; the D gene could be TRBD1 or TRBD2 (5 bases each). The CDR3 has 15 amino acids. V lost 3 bases and J lost 3, with 14 bases in between. Per the germline V gene, CDR1 is MGHRA and CDR2 is YSYEKL. The CDR3 region has the DNA TGCGCCAGCAGCCACTTCGGACGGGACGAAGAGACCCAGTACTTC. This gives the protein CASSHFGRDEETQYF.

The CDR3 coding sequence is TGTGCCAGCACCCAGGGATACTCCTACAATGAGCAGTTCTTC. Amino acid sequence: CASTQGYSYNEQFF. The V call is TRBV28, the J call TRBJ2-1; a possible D gene is TRBD1 (5 bases). The CDR3 is made up of 14 amino acids. Germline CDR1 and CDR2: MDHEN and SYDVKM. Trimming left V 7 bases short and J 0 bases short, with 10 bases between. The full variable domain, its missing parts supplied by reference TRBV28 and TRBJ2-1, is DVKVTQSSRYLVKRTGEKVFLECVQDMDHENMFWYRQDPGLGLRLIYFSYDVKMKEKGDIPEGYSVSREKKERFSLILESASTNQTSMYLCASTQGYSYNEQFFGPGTRLTVL.

The J gene is TRBJ1-1, the V gene TRBV28; D remains ambiguous. Germline V gene lookup returns CDR1 MDHEN and CDR2 SYDVKM. This CDR3 is built from 13 residues. Trimming cost V 5 bases and J 0 bases, with 7 bases left between them. The CDR3 here is CASSPYMNTEAFF. The CDR3 DNA follows: TGTGCCAGCAGTCCTTACATGAACACTGAAGCTTTCTTT.

The rearrangement uses TRBV2 and TRBJ2-2; 8 bases line up with TRBD1. CDR3 length equals 18 residues. After removal of 5 bases from V and 8 bases from J, the junction contained 19 bases not matched to a gene. Per the germline V gene, CDR1 is SNHLY and CDR2 is FYNNEI. The CDR3 DNA follows: TGTGCCAGCAGTTATTTATCACCGGGACAGGCCTCAGGGGGGGAGCTGTTTTTT. This encodes CASSYLSPGQASGGELFF.

With regard to this clone: At the DNA level, this CDR3 is encoded by other sequences in the same sample as well. The chain carries TRBV27 and TRBJ2-5; D may correspond to TRBD1 or TRBD2 (5 bases each). CDR1 is MNHEY, CDR2 SMNVEV, per germline (reference sequence). The CDR3 runs 15 residues. V lost 2 bases and J lost 2, with 12 bases in between. The CDR3 nucleotides read TGTGCCAGCAGTTTAGGGACCGGGTCACAAGAGACCCAGTACTTC. This codes for CASSLGTGSQETQYF.

V and J are TRBV27 and TRBJ2-7; 9 bases line up with TRBD2. V was pared by 2 bases and J by 2 bases, with 4 bases of the junction left unmatched. The germline V gene has CDR1 MNHEY and CDR2 SMNVEV (reference sequence). This CDR3 region has 15 residues. In DNA, the CDR3 is TGTGCCAGCAGTTTAGCGGCTAGCGGGACCTACGAGCAGTACTTC. It encodes CASSLAASGTYEQYF.

The V gene is TRBV28, the J gene TRBJ1-2, with D unresolved. The germline CDR1 and CDR2 sequences are MDHEN and SYDVKM. The V end was cut by 3 bases, the J end by 5 bases, with 13 bases between. The CDR3 covers 14 residues. CDR3 residues: CASSLGGSRYGYTF. The CDR3, as DNA: TGTGCCAGCAGTTTGGGAGGGTCCCGATATGGCTACACCTTC.